A selection of T cell receptor beta chains follows, all from one sample in a study of a mutant IDH1 vaccine in newly diagnosed glioma. Their target antigens are unknown. Libraries were prepared by immunoSEQ multiplex PCR; TCRdb keeps only in-frame clonotypes and omits some of them. The repertoire includes around 28,000 clones, approximately 80% of them detected once, and roughly 18% sits in the top ten. The sequenced sample was PBMCs, obtained from a glioma patient whose treatment included an IDH1 peptide vaccine. These receptors were obtained from a woman in her twenties or thirties with glioma. The CDR3 runs from the conserved cysteine through the conserved F or W. The order of the fields is CDR3 protein, CDR3 DNA, D gene, V gene, J gene, clone size. The D gene is left open where the match is weak. Expanded clones are given a class, and other clones once, few, many or no size at all.

CDR3 protein: CASSQGLAGTKETQYF
CDR3 DNA: TGTGCCAGCAGCCAGGGGCTAGCGGGGACGAAAGAGACCCAGTACTTC
D gene: TRBD2
V gene: TRBV9
J gene: TRBJ2-5
clone size: NA

CDR3 protein: CASSWGRTGNTEAFF
CDR3 DNA: TGTGCCAGCAGTTGGGGTCGTACAGGGAACACTGAAGCTTTCTTT
D gene: NA
V gene: TRBV6-5
J gene: TRBJ1-1
clone size: NA

CDR3 protein: CASSQTISGGRGGHTQYF
CDR3 DNA: TGTGCCAGCAGCCAAACTATTAGCGGGGGCCGGGGAGGGCATACGCAGTATTTT
D gene: TRBD2
V gene: TRBV4-2
J gene: TRBJ2-3
clone size: few

CDR3 protein: CAGGGPNEKLFF
CDR3 DNA: TGTGCCGGGGGAGGTCCTAATGAAAAACTGTTTTTT
D gene: NA
V gene: TRBV30
J gene: TRBJ1-4
clone size: NA

CDR3 protein: CASSYSDRTTEAFF
CDR3 DNA: TGTGCCAGCAGTTACTCAGACAGGACCACTGAAGCTTTCTTT
D gene: NA
V gene: TRBV6-5
J gene: TRBJ1-1
clone size: NA

CDR3 protein: CASSDTGNTEAFF
CDR3 DNA: TGTGCCAGCAGTGACACAGGGAACACTGAAGCTTTCTTT
D gene: NA
V gene: TRBV2
J gene: TRBJ1-1
clone size: NA

CDR3 protein: CASSDPRDKGFDGAFF
CDR3 DNA: TGTGCCAGCAGTGACCCCCGGGACAAGGGATTCGATGGTGCTTTCTTT
D gene: NA
V gene: TRBV6-1
J gene: TRBJ1-1
clone size: NA

CDR3 protein: CASSPGQGSGGYTF
CDR3 DNA: TGTGCCAGCAGCCCCGGACAGGGAAGCGGAGGCTACACCTTC
D gene: TRBD1
V gene: TRBV6-6
J gene: TRBJ1-2
clone size: NA

CDR3 protein: CASSPRQGQDTEAFF
CDR3 DNA: TGTGCCAGCTCACCTAGACAGGGTCAAGACACTGAAGCTTTCTTT
D gene: TRBD1
V gene: TRBV18
J gene: TRBJ1-1
clone size: NA

CDR3 protein: CVGGYPTDTQYF
CDR3 DNA: TGTGTGGGGGGCTACCCCACAGATACGCAGTATTTT
D gene: NA
V gene: TRBV27
J gene: TRBJ2-3
clone size: NA

CDR3 protein: CASTDVGQGQPQHF
CDR3 DNA: TGTGCCAGCACCGACGTGGGACAGGGACAGCCCCAGCATTTT
D gene: TRBD1
V gene: TRBV2
J gene: TRBJ1-5
clone size: once

CDR3 protein: CASSLVGEAFF
CDR3 DNA: TGCGCCAGCAGCTTGGTGGGGGAAGCTTTCTTT
D gene: NA
V gene: TRBV5-1
J gene: TRBJ1-1
clone size: few

CDR3 protein: CASSVGQGRETQYF
CDR3 DNA: TGTGCCAGCAGTGTGGGACAGGGGCGAGAGACCCAGTACTTC
D gene: TRBD1
V gene: TRBV2
J gene: TRBJ2-5
clone size: NA

CDR3 protein: CASSSRDRGYNSPLHF
CDR3 DNA: TGTGCCAGCAGCTCCCGGGACAGGGGTTATAATTCACCCCTCCACTTT
D gene: TRBD1
V gene: TRBV11-2
J gene: TRBJ1-6
clone size: NA

CDR3 protein: CASSSQGNQPQHF
CDR3 DNA: TGTGCCAGCAGTTCCCAGGGGAATCAGCCCCAGCATTTT
D gene: NA
V gene: TRBV7-2
J gene: TRBJ1-5
clone size: NA

CDR3 protein: CASSYNRDRETQYF
CDR3 DNA: TGTGCCAGCAGTTATAATAGGGACAGGGAGACCCAGTACTTC
D gene: TRBD1
V gene: TRBV6-9
J gene: TRBJ2-5
clone size: NA

CDR3 protein: CASSIDRGTQYF
CDR3 DNA: TGTGCCAGTAGTATAGATCGGGGTACGCAGTATTTT
D gene: NA
V gene: TRBV19
J gene: TRBJ2-3
clone size: NA

CDR3 protein: CASSQDRGGYTF
CDR3 DNA: TGTGCCAGCAGCCAAGACAGGGGAGGCTACACCTTC
D gene: NA
V gene: TRBV4-2
J gene: TRBJ1-2
clone size: once

CDR3 protein: CASRNSYEQYF
CDR3 DNA: TGTGCCAGCAGGAACTCCTACGAGCAGTACTTC
D gene: NA
V gene: TRBV21-1
J gene: TRBJ2-7
clone size: NA

CDR3 protein: CASSYPGEAFF
CDR3 DNA: TGTGCCAGCAGTTACCCAGGAGAAGCTTTCTTT
D gene: NA
V gene: TRBV6-5
J gene: TRBJ1-1
clone size: medium-sized

CDR3 protein: CAWKTGPRQPQHF
CDR3 DNA: TGTGCCTGGAAGACAGGGCCGCGCCAGCCCCAGCATTTT
D gene: TRBD1
V gene: TRBV30
J gene: TRBJ1-5
clone size: NA

CDR3 protein: CASSYGGNYGYTF
CDR3 DNA: TGTGCCAGCAGTTACGGGGGTAACTATGGCTACACCTTC
D gene: NA
V gene: TRBV6-5
J gene: TRBJ1-2
clone size: NA

CDR3 protein: CASSLGRGELYF
CDR3 DNA: TGTGCCAGCAGCTTAGGCAGGGGCGAGCTGTACTTC
D gene: NA
V gene: TRBV11-3
J gene: TRBJ2-7
clone size: NA

CDR3 protein: CSAGSWQASGGYTF
CDR3 DNA: TGCAGCGCGGGGAGTTGGCAGGCGTCCGGAGGCTACACCTTC
D gene: NA
V gene: TRBV29-1
J gene: TRBJ1-2
clone size: once

CDR3 protein: CSVAGTDLYLDGYTF
CDR3 DNA: TGCAGCGTGGCCGGGACAGACTTATATTTGGATGGCTACACCTTC
D gene: TRBD1
V gene: TRBV29-1
J gene: TRBJ1-2
clone size: NA

CDR3 protein: CASSKGTSGSTDTQYF
CDR3 DNA: TGTGCCAGCAGCAAAGGGACTAGCGGAAGCACAGATACGCAGTATTTT
D gene: TRBD2
V gene: TRBV9
J gene: TRBJ2-3
clone size: NA

CDR3 protein: CASSYLGQGYGYTF
CDR3 DNA: TGTGCCAGCAGTTACTTGGGACAGGGCTATGGCTACACCTTC
D gene: TRBD1
V gene: TRBV6-5
J gene: TRBJ1-2
clone size: NA

CDR3 protein: CASSQGYWGGYTF
CDR3 DNA: TGTGCCAGCAGCCAAGGATATTGGGGCGGCTACACCTTC
D gene: NA
V gene: TRBV6-4
J gene: TRBJ1-2
clone size: NA

CDR3 protein: CASSNSNEQFF
CDR3 DNA: TGTGCCAGCAGTAATTCAAATGAGCAGTTCTTC
D gene: NA
V gene: TRBV6-5
J gene: TRBJ2-1
clone size: NA

CDR3 protein: CASSLASNYGYTF
CDR3 DNA: TGCGCCAGCAGCTTGGCCTCTAACTATGGCTACACCTTC
D gene: NA
V gene: TRBV5-1
J gene: TRBJ1-2
clone size: NA

CDR3 protein: CASKPQCDTEAFF
CDR3 DNA: TGTGCCAGCAAACCCCAGTGTGACACTGAAGCTTTCTTT
D gene: NA
V gene: TRBV6-7
J gene: TRBJ1-1
clone size: NA

CDR3 protein: CASSLWAAAQETQYF
CDR3 DNA: TGTGCCAGCAGCTTGTGGGCGGCCGCTCAAGAGACCCAGTACTTC
D gene: NA
V gene: TRBV5-6
J gene: TRBJ2-5
clone size: NA

CDR3 protein: CSVAPRSSYNEQFF
CDR3 DNA: TGCAGCGTTGCCCCTAGGAGCTCCTACAATGAGCAGTTCTTC
D gene: NA
V gene: TRBV29-1
J gene: TRBJ2-1
clone size: NA

CDR3 protein: CASSPPWDRSKNIQYF
CDR3 DNA: TGTGCCAGCAGTCCACCATGGGACAGGTCCAAAAACATTCAGTACTTC
D gene: TRBD1
V gene: TRBV2
J gene: TRBJ2-4
clone size: NA

CDR3 protein: CAWRSPTRQNTEAFF
CDR3 DNA: TGTGCCTGGAGGAGCCCCACGCGGCAGAACACTGAAGCTTTCTTT
D gene: NA
V gene: TRBV30
J gene: TRBJ1-1
clone size: NA

CDR3 protein: CASSSLRRGYTEAFF
CDR3 DNA: TGTGCCAGCAGCTCCCTGCGTCGGGGATACACTGAAGCTTTCTTT
D gene: NA
V gene: TRBV5-6
J gene: TRBJ1-1
clone size: few

CDR3 protein: CASSPGTGGEETQYF
CDR3 DNA: TGTGCCAGCAGCCCCGGGACAGGGGGCGAGGAGACCCAGTACTTC
D gene: TRBD1
V gene: TRBV4-2
J gene: TRBJ2-5
clone size: NA

CDR3 protein: CASSLTGQGLKGSGANVLTF
CDR3 DNA: TGCGCCAGCAGCTTAACCGGACAGGGATTAAAGGGCTCTGGGGCCAACGTCCTGACTTTC
D gene: TRBD1
V gene: TRBV5-1
J gene: TRBJ2-6
clone size: NA

CDR3 protein: CASSRDIQPSYEQYF
CDR3 DNA: TGTGCCAGCAGCCGGGACATACAACCCTCCTACGAGCAGTACTTC
D gene: NA
V gene: TRBV5-8
J gene: TRBJ2-7
clone size: NA

CDR3 protein: CASSFRGLDVGFF
CDR3 DNA: TGTGCCAGCAGCTTTAGGGGACTAGATGTAGGATTCTTC
D gene: TRBD2
V gene: TRBV5-8
J gene: TRBJ2-1
clone size: NA

CDR3 protein: CASSPTRDVDNSPLHF
CDR3 DNA: TGTGCCAGCAGCCCAACCCGGGACGTAGATAATTCACCCCTCCACTTT
D gene: NA
V gene: TRBV7-9
J gene: TRBJ1-6
clone size: NA

CDR3 protein: CASSPGGGGTSYGYTF
CDR3 DNA: TGCGCCAGCAGCCCGGGAGGCGGCGGGACATCCTATGGCTACACCTTC
D gene: NA
V gene: TRBV5-1
J gene: TRBJ1-2
clone size: NA